The sequence of this T cell receptor (beta chain) was determined in a study of cytomegalovirus exposure and HLA in healthy donors. Concerning this clone: Its specificity is unknown.

This CDR3 has 17 residues. The germline CDR1 and CDR2 sequences are GTSNPN and SVGIG (reference sequence). V shed 3 bases and J shed 2 bases, with 23 bases lying between them. The PCR was carried out with 60 Vbeta primers and 13 Jbeta primers. This table comes from immunoSEQ multiplex PCR, and its TCRdb copy is limited to in-frame clones, with some not included. The top ten hold approximately 4% of the sample, which has tens of thousands of clones, 83% seen once. Broader study findings: Later analysis demonstrated an association between a missense DCLRE1C variant and TCR beta V- and J-gene trimming.

The source of this sequence is a young man in good health and CMV-seronegative. V gene TRBV30 combines with J gene TRBJ2-7, with a tentative D call TRBD2 (6 bases). Sequencing was carried out using PBMCs. The CDR3: CAWSVPSGRGIPYEQYF. The CDR3 region has the DNA TGTGCCTGGAGCGTTCCCTCAGGGCGGGGCATTCCCTACGAGCAGTACTTC.